Listed below are T cell receptor beta chains from one sample, sequenced in a study of blood T cell repertoires in COVID-19. Sequenced by immunoSEQ multiplex PCR; TCRdb stores in-frame clones only, minus some. The top ten clones hold approximately 9.6% of a sample with around 250,000 clones, roughly 85% of them seen once. Source material: PBMCs or T cells enriched from blood (not recorded which). These receptors all come from a woman aged 45-65 years with acute COVID-19. Each CDR3 is given with its conserved first and last residue. D genes are given only for firm matches. Expanded clones are given a class, and other clones once, few, many or no size at all.

size	D	J	V	CDR3	DNA
.	.	TRBJ1-4	TRBV19	CASSYQGLGEKLFF	TGTGCCAGTAGTTACCAGGGACTCGGTGAAAAACTGTTTTTT
.	TRBD2	TRBJ2-1	TRBV5-1	CASGSGLAVYNEQFF	TGCGCCAGCGGCTCCGGACTAGCGGTCTACAATGAGCAGTTCTTC
.	TRBD2	TRBJ2-1	TRBV19	CASSTGTSLNEQFF	TGTGCCAGTAGCACCGGGACTAGCCTGAATGAGCAGTTCTTC
few	TRBD1	TRBJ1-1	TRBV7-3	CASRSGTGSEAFF	TGTGCCAGCAGGTCAGGGACAGGATCTGAAGCTTTCTTT
.	.	TRBJ1-2	TRBV7-6	CASSPYRDGVDYGYTF	TGTGCCAGCAGCCCCTACAGGGACGGGGTAGACTATGGCTACACCTTC
.	TRBD1	TRBJ1-1	TRBV5-6	CASSLGQMFRRTEAFF	TGTGCCAGCAGCCTGGGACAGATGTTCAGAAGGACTGAAGCTTTCTTT
once	TRBD1	TRBJ1-5	TRBV30	CAWRRQGAKAQPQHF	TGTGCCTGGAGGAGACAGGGGGCGAAGGCCCAGCCCCAGCATTTT
.	.	TRBJ1-1	TRBV2	CASSFDRRSTEAFF	TGTGCCAGCAGTTTTGACAGAAGGAGTACTGAAGCTTTCTTT
once	TRBD1	TRBJ1-5	TRBV19	CASSTRQGLLKPQAQHF	TGTGCCAGTAGTACCCGACAGGGTCTGCTTAAACCACAGGCCCAGCATTTT
once	TRBD1	TRBJ2-5	TRBV7-2	CASSVQGARQETQYF	TGTGCCAGCAGCGTACAGGGGGCGAGGCAAGAGACCCAGTACTTC
.	TRBD1	TRBJ1-2	TRBV6-5	CASSGTGVWGYTF	TGTGCCAGCTCTGGGACAGGGGTATGGGGCTACACCTTC
.	TRBD2	TRBJ2-3	TRBV11-2	CASSVTSGGYTDTQYF	TGTGCCAGCAGCGTTACTAGCGGGGGGTACACAGATACGCAGTATTTT
.	TRBD2	TRBJ2-3	TRBV7-8	CASSLGVAGLSTDTQYF	TGTGCCAGCAGCTTAGGGGTAGCGGGATTGAGCACAGATACGCAGTATTTT
.	TRBD1	TRBJ1-1	TRBV5-5	CASSGNRGMNTEAFF	TGTGCCAGCAGCGGTAACAGGGGCATGAACACTGAAGCTTTCTTT
.	TRBD1	TRBJ2-5	TRBV7-9	CASSFQGTGVSVTQYF	TGTGCCAGCAGCTTCCAGGGGACAGGGGTTTCGGTGACCCAGTACTTC
.	TRBD1	TRBJ1-2	TRBV18	CASSRDRSFNYGYTF	TGTGCCAGCTCACGGGACAGATCATTTAACTATGGCTACACCTTC
.	.	TRBJ2-7	TRBV19	CASSTRVNYEQYF	TGTGCCAGTAGTACCCGGGTTAACTACGAGCAGTACTTC
.	.	TRBJ2-7	TRBV28	CASREGASYEQYF	TGTGCCTCTCGGGAGGGGGCCTCCTACGAGCAGTACTTC
.	TRBD2	TRBJ2-7	TRBV5-1	CASSWGGDHPYEQYF	TGCGCCAGCAGCTGGGGGGGGGACCACCCCTACGAGCAGTACTTC
.	TRBD1	TRBJ1-3	TRBV7-3	CASSLTGTGSGNTIYF	TGTGCCAGCAGCTTAACTGGGACAGGGTCGGGAAACACCATATATTTT
.	TRBD1	TRBJ1-1	TRBV5-1	CASSPYRGGNTEAFF	TGCGCCAGCAGCCCGTACAGGGGAGGGAACACTGAAGCTTTCTTT
.	.	TRBJ2-3	TRBV21-1	CASILLTGTRNTDTQYF	TGTGCCAGCATCCTTTTGACAGGGACGAGGAACACAGATACGCAGTATTTT
.	.	TRBJ1-1	TRBV24-1	CATRTGQNTEAFF	TGTGCCACCCGAACGGGACAGAACACTGAAGCTTTCTTT
.	.	TRBJ2-3	TRBV21-1	CASSKDSSSCTDTQYF	TGTGCCAGCAGCAAAGATTCTAGCTCCTGCACAGATACGCAGTATTTT
.	TRBD1	TRBJ1-2	TRBV2	CASSEAGTVNYGYTF	TGTGCCAGCAGTGAAGCTGGGACAGTTAACTATGGCTACACCTTC
.	TRBD1	TRBJ2-7	TRBV6-5	CASSRGTGGTGEQYF	TGTGCCAGCAGTCGGGGGACAGGGGGCACGGGCGAGCAGTACTTC
.	.	TRBJ1-5	TRBV19	CASSMVMATIFGNQPQHF	TGTGCCAGTAGTATGGTGATGGCAACTATCTTCGGCAATCAGCCCCAGCATTTT
once	.	TRBJ2-1	TRBV30	CACSRMGMIDEQFF	TGTGCCTGCTCCAGGATGGGCATGATCGATGAGCAGTTCTTC
.	TRBD2	TRBJ2-7	TRBV30	CAWSFNSGGLLAYEQYF	TGTGCCTGGAGTTTCAATTCGGGGGGGCTTTTAGCCTACGAGCAGTACTTC
.	.	TRBJ1-6	TRBV6-1	CASSEDGNSPLHF	TGTGCCAGCAGTGAAGACGGTAATTCACCCCTCCACTTT
.	.	TRBJ1-2	TRBV29-1	CSAPIGGGYGYTF	TGCAGCGCCCCCATAGGGGGTGGCTATGGCTACACCTTC
few	TRBD1	TRBJ1-1	TRBV29-1	CSVAAGGTEAFF	TGCAGCGTTGCGGCAGGGGGGACTGAAGCTTTCTTT
.	.	TRBJ2-1	TRBV19	CASNTGSSYNEQFF	TGTGCCAGTAATACGGGGAGCTCCTACAATGAGCAGTTCTTC
.	TRBD1	TRBJ2-1	TRBV24-1	CATSDRTGGMINEQFF	TGTGCCACCAGTGACCGGACAGGGGGCATGATCAATGAGCAGTTCTTC
few	.	TRBJ1-1	TRBV19	CASSILRATEAFF	TGTGCCAGTAGTATCTTACGCGCCACTGAAGCTTTCTTT
.	.	TRBJ2-2	TRBV28	CASSFVAPGVLTGELFF	TGTGCCAGCAGTTTCGTCGCCCCGGGGGTTCTCACCGGGGAGCTGTTTTTT
.	.	TRBJ1-2	TRBV6-6	CASRGQGRVWGYTF	TGTGCCAGCAGGGGGCAGGGCCGGGTTTGGGGCTACACCTTC
.	TRBD2	TRBJ2-7	TRBV27	CASSQLSGLKHREQYF	TGTGCCAGCAGCCAACTTAGCGGGCTCAAACATCGCGAGCAGTACTTC
.	.	TRBJ2-7	TRBV20-1	CSAAESYEQYF	TGCAGTGCAGCGGAGAGTTACGAGCAGTACTTC
once	TRBD2	TRBJ2-7	TRBV5-1	CASSFGTNYEQYF	TGCGCCAGCAGCTTCGGGACTAATTACGAGCAGTACTTC
.	TRBD1	TRBJ2-4	TRBV6-2/TRBV6-3	CASSPYDRGTNIQYF	TGTGCCAGCAGCCCATACGACAGGGGGACAAACATTCAGTACTTC
.	.	TRBJ1-6	TRBV27	CASSFSTGSSYNSPLHF	TGTGCCAGCAGTTTTTCTACAGGGAGCTCCTATAATTCACCCCTCCACTTT
.	TRBD1	TRBJ1-1	TRBV19	CASKQGSANTEAFF	TGTGCCTCTAAACAGGGGTCGGCGAACACTGAAGCTTTCTTT
.	.	TRBJ2-1	TRBV15	CATSRVDAGYNEQFF	TGTGCCACCAGCAGAGTTGACGCGGGGTACAATGAGCAGTTCTTC
.	.	TRBJ2-2	TRBV27	CASSGRELLNTGELFF	TGTGCCAGCAGCGGCCGGGAGCTACTGAACACCGGGGAGCTGTTTTTT
.	TRBD2	TRBJ2-1	TRBV5-6	CASRYAGGPSSYNEQFF	TGTGCCAGCAGGTATGCGGGGGGCCCCAGCTCCTACAATGAGCAGTTCTTC
.	TRBD2	TRBJ2-7	TRBV2	CASRPPLAGLEQYF	TGTGCCAGCAGACCCCCTCTAGCGGGGTTGGAGCAGTACTTC
.	.	TRBJ2-7	TRBV2	CASNDLTGYEQYF	TGTGCCAGCAACGACTTGACAGGCTACGAGCAGTACTTC
few	TRBD1	TRBJ1-1	TRBV6-2/TRBV6-3	CASSRTGLTEAFF	TGTGCCAGCAGTCGGACAGGGCTGACTGAAGCTTTCTTT
.	TRBD2	TRBJ2-5	TRBV11-2	CASSLGLAKETQYF	TGTGCCAGCAGCTTAGGACTAGCTAAAGAGACCCAGTACTTC
.	.	TRBJ1-2	TRBV28	CASSPGGGGYGYTF	TGTGCCAGCAGCCCCGGGGGCGGGGGCTATGGCTACACCTTC
.	.	TRBJ2-7	TRBV6-2/TRBV6-3	CASSYSLGRQAYEQYF	TGTGCCAGCAGTTACTCGCTGGGAAGACAGGCCTACGAGCAGTACTTC
.	.	TRBJ2-7	TRBV4-3	CASSQEDSISYEQYF	TGCGCCAGCAGCCAAGAGGACAGCATCTCCTACGAGCAGTACTTC
once	TRBD1	TRBJ2-7	TRBV6-5	CASYRDSKPYEQYF	TGTGCCAGTTACCGGGACAGCAAACCCTACGAGCAGTACTTC
.	.	TRBJ1-3	TRBV30	CAWSPDSGNTIYF	TGTGCCTGGAGTCCAGATTCTGGAAACACCATATATTTT